This T cell receptor (beta chain) was captured by sequencing in a study of identical twins. This clonotype was detected a few times. TCRdb re-called the 5' RACE reads through MiXCR, storing one row per CDR3 protein. The data contain 250,000 to 350,000 distinct CDR3 sequences, 7.5% to 9.5% of them singletons. The CDR3 totals 13 residues. Trimming took 6 bases from V and 7 from J; bases not matched to a gene: 6. This sample was shared with a second study, whose subject was yellow fever vaccine responses in identical twins.

The sequencing sample was made of CD8+ T cells sorted from blood. The V and J genes are TRBV12-3 or TRBV12-4 and TRBJ2-1, with TRBD2 identical over 7 bases. The receptor was isolated from a woman between 18 and 29 years old in good health. Here the CDR3 DNA reads TGTGCCAGCAGGGGCGGGAGCGGTAATGAGCAGTTCTTC. It yields the protein CASRGGSGNEQFF.